This passage covers 9 T cell receptor beta chains from one sample sequenced in a study of T cell responses to AZD1222 COVID-19 vaccine. Libraries were prepared by immunoSEQ multiplex PCR; TCRdb keeps only in-frame clonotypes and omits some of them. The sample consists of some 140,000 clones, approximately 90% of them appearing once. The sample here was peripheral blood, taken on day 0 of AZD1222 vaccination. These receptors originate from an adult in good health.

The CDR3 sequence: CASSGQDTDTQYF. The DNA for the CDR3 is TGTGCCAGTAGTGGACAGGACACAGATACGCAGTATTTT. The chain carries TRBV19 and TRBJ2-3, with 7 bases fitting TRBD1. CDR3 length: 13 residues. Germline-derived CDR1 and CDR2 are LNHDA and SQIVND (reference sequence). V shed 5 bases, J shed 2 bases, and the junction held 1 base outside the gene matches.

The V and J genes are TRBV2 and TRBJ2-5; unclear D gene. This CDR3 has 16 amino acids. The V end lost 8 bases, the J end lost 5 bases, and 24 bases lay between the germline ends. CDR1 is SNHLY, CDR2 FYNNEI, per germline. In nucleotides, the CDR3 is TGTGCCAGCTCGAAAGGCGGCTCACGTCTAGGGGAGACCCAGTACTTC. Translated: CASSKGGSRLGETQYF.

The rearrangement uses TRBV18 and TRBJ2-3; 8 positions agree with TRBD1. Per germline, CDR1 KGHSH and CDR2 LQKENI. The CDR3 sequence is 13 residues long. V shed 8 bases, J shed 5 bases, and the junction held 6 bases outside the gene matches. Written as DNA, the CDR3 is TGTGCCAGCGTCCCAGGGGGCATAGATACGCAGTATTTT. Translation: CASVPGGIDTQYF.

V and J are TRBV24-1 and TRBJ2-5; D remains unclear. The V gene's germline CDR1 is KGHDR and CDR2 SFDVKD. The CDR3 consists of 14 residues. The V and J ends lost 7 bases and 0 bases respectively, with 11 bases between them. The CDR3 is CATRDGENQETQYF. Here the CDR3 DNA reads TGTGCCACCAGGGACGGAGAAAACCAAGAGACCCAGTACTTC.

The chain couples TRBV6-1 to TRBJ1-2, with 8 positions matching TRBD1. The germline gives CDR1 MNHNS, CDR2 SASEGT. Unmatched junction bases numbered 8, after V lost 3 bases and J lost 8 bases. CDR3 length equals 14 residues. The CDR3 sequence: CASSDPTRGQGYTF. CDR3 DNA: TGTGCCAGCAGTGACCCTACCAGGGGGCAAGGCTACACCTTC.

The genes are TRBV19 and TRBJ2-1; 11 bases line up with TRBD2. This CDR3 has 15 residues. The germline CDR1 and CDR2 sequences are LNHDA and SQIVND (reference sequence). V shed 6 bases, J shed 7 bases, and the junction held 8 bases outside the gene matches. The CDR3 protein is CASRPRLAGLNEQFF. The DNA for the CDR3 is TGTGCCAGTAGGCCGAGACTAGCGGGACTTAATGAGCAGTTCTTC.

This chain connects TRBV28 to TRBJ2-2; 16 bases match TRBD2. Per germline, CDR1 MDHEN and CDR2 SYDVKM. The CDR3 sequence is 19 residues long. With V trimmed by 4 bases and J by 0 bases, 5 bases remained unmatched. This CDR3 is CASSSPGLAGGTNTGELFF. As DNA, the CDR3 is TGTGCCAGCAGTTCGCCGGGACTAGCGGGAGGGACGAACACCGGGGAGCTGTTTTTT.

The chain combines TRBV4-1 with TRBJ2-1; D may be TRBD1 (6 bases). Trimming stripped 1 base from V and 5 bases from J, with 9 bases between. The germline V gene encodes CDR1 MGHRA and CDR2 YSYEKL. The CDR3 sequence is 14 residues long. The CDR3, as DNA: TGCGCCAGCAGCCAAGGGACAGCCGACAATGAGCAGTTCTTC. It is translated as CASSQGTADNEQFF.

This clone was counted once. The rearrangement uses TRBV19 and TRBJ2-7; D is possibly TRBD2 (5 bases). Germline CDR1 LNHDA, CDR2 SQIVND (reference sequence). The length of the CDR3 is 13 residues. The ends were cut back, 4 bases at V and 1 base at J, with 8 bases in the middle. CDR3: CASSTPGSYEQYF. The CDR3 coding sequence is TGTGCCAGTAGTACGCCGGGGTCCTACGAGCAGTACTTC. Based on the CDR3 plus reference TRBV19 and TRBJ2-7, the full variable domain is DGGITQSPKYLFRKEGQNVTLSCEQNLNHDAMYWYRQDPGQGLRLIYYSQIVNDFQKGDIAEGYSVSREKKESFPLTVTSAQKNPTAFYLCASSTPGSYEQYFGPGTRLTVT.